Listed below are T cell receptor beta chains from one sample, sequenced in a study of T cell changes during pregnancy in multiple sclerosis. Sequencing used immunoSEQ multiplex PCR; TCRdb keeps in-frame clones, though not all of them. This table holds around 40,000 clones, around 92% found once. Sequenced here: CD4+ T cells from peripheral blood mononuclear cells, sampled in the second trimester of pregnancy. These receptors were obtained from a female donor in good health, enrolled as a control in a pregnancy study. CDR3s include the opening cysteine and the closing phenylalanine or tryptophan. The D gene is left open where the match is weak. A row's size may be missing; if present it is once, few, many or a size class.

v_call	j_call	clone_size	d_call	cdr3_nt	cdr3_aa
TRBV15	TRBJ2-6	-	-	TGTGCCACCAGCGGGCTAATACGCTCTGGGGCCAACGTCCTGACTTTC	CATSGLIRSGANVLTF
TRBV28	TRBJ2-6	-	TRBD2	TGTGCCAGCAGCCCCATTGGAGCGGGAGGGCCCCCTGGGGCCAACGTCCTGACTTTC	CASSPIGAGGPPGANVLTF
TRBV5-6	TRBJ2-7	-	TRBD1	TGTGCCAGCACGACAGGGGGCAGAGTCTCCTTC	CASTTGGRVSF
TRBV7-3	TRBJ1-1	once	-	TGTGCCAGCAGCTTAGACCCCCCCGGAGCCAACACTGAAGCTTTCTTT	CASSLDPPGANTEAFF
TRBV7-9	TRBJ2-7	-	TRBD2	TGTGCCAGCAGCCCGGGGACCGGGGGGACCGAGCAGTACTTC	CASSPGTGGTEQYF
TRBV11-3	TRBJ2-1	-	TRBD2	TGTGCCAGCAGCTCCGGGGAGGGGCCTAATGAGCAGTTCTTC	CASSSGEGPNEQFF
TRBV2	TRBJ1-1	-	-	TGTGCCAGCAGTTCTACAGGGCGTGGTGGAGCTTTCTTT	CASSSTGRGGAFF
TRBV29-1	TRBJ2-3	-	TRBD2	TGCAGCGCTGGACTAGCGGGAGGGTCATATACGCAGTATTTT	CSAGLAGGSYTQYF
TRBV2	TRBJ2-2	-	-	TGTGCCAGCAGTGTGCGGGCCACCACCGGGGAGCTGTTTTTT	CASSVRATTGELFF
TRBV5-4	TRBJ2-7	-	-	TGTGCCAGCAGCTTGGGTAAAGGGGCGCCTGCCTACGAGCAGTACTTC	CASSLGKGAPAYEQYF
TRBV28	TRBJ1-4	-	-	TGTGCCACAAAACAGGGCGTTGAAAAACTGTTTTTT	CATKQGVEKLFF
TRBV7-3	TRBJ2-1	medium-sized	TRBD2	TGTGCCAGCAGCCCTATGCTTAGCGGGGGGCAGTTCTTC	CASSPMLSGGQFF
TRBV28	TRBJ1-5	once	-	TGTGCCAGCAGATTCCAGGGTCTTTGGAGCAATCAGCCCCAGCATTTT	CASRFQGLWSNQPQHF
TRBV6-5	TRBJ2-2	-	-	TGTGCCAGCAGTTACTTCGGGGTTGGCGGGGAGCTGTTTTTT	CASSYFGVGGELFF
TRBV6-5	TRBJ1-3	-	-	TGTGCCAGCAGTTACCCGGGTGGAAACACCATATATTTT	CASSYPGGNTIYF
TRBV4-1	TRBJ2-3	-	TRBD1	TGCGCCAGCAGCCAAGAAACGGACAGGAGCACAGATACGCAGTATTTT	CASSQETDRSTDTQYF
TRBV7-9	TRBJ1-3	-	-	TGTGCCAGCAGCGCCCGACAGGGAAACACCATATATTTT	CASSARQGNTIYF
TRBV27	TRBJ2-3	once	-	TGTGCCAGCAGTCTTTTCGGGACATTACAGGTAGATACGCAGTATTTT	CASSLFGTLQVDTQYF
TRBV29-1	TRBJ2-7	few	-	TGCAGCGCGGGCAGGGCATACTCCTACGAGCAGTACTTC	CSAGRAYSYEQYF
TRBV20-1	TRBJ1-1	-	-	TGCAGTTGGGCCCGAAACACTGAAGCTTTCTTT	CSWARNTEAFF
TRBV7-9	TRBJ1-4	-	-	TGTGCCAGCAGCTTAACGCATGGGACTAGACTTAATGAAAAACTGTTTTTT	CASSLTHGTRLNEKLFF
TRBV7-3	TRBJ2-1	-	-	TGTGCCAGCAGCTTAACTGATAGCGGCTTAAGGCATGAGCAGTTCTTC	CASSLTDSGLRHEQFF
TRBV7-9	TRBJ2-1	-	TRBD2	TGTGCCAGCAGGGAGTGGGCTAGCGGGACCAGCTCCTACAATGAGCAGTTCTTC	CASREWASGTSSYNEQFF
TRBV15	TRBJ2-3	-	TRBD2	TGTGCCACCAGCAGGACTACCGGGACTAGTGGCACAGATACGCAGTATTTT	CATSRTTGTSGTDTQYF
TRBV28	TRBJ1-1	few	-	TGTGCCAGCACAGGGCTGCGCACTGAAGCTTTCTTT	CASTGLRTEAFF
TRBV6-5	TRBJ2-7	-	-	TGTGCCAGCAGTTACGTACAGGGCTACGAGCAGTACTTC	CASSYVQGYEQYF
TRBV5-6	TRBJ2-2	-	-	TGTGCCAGCAGCTTGGCCGGGGGAACTCACACCGGGGAGCTGTTTTTT	CASSLAGGTHTGELFF
TRBV7-2	TRBJ2-1	-	-	TGTGCCAGCAGCTTACGGGGGACTTCCTACAATGAGCAGTTCTTC	CASSLRGTSYNEQFF
TRBV4-3	TRBJ1-3	-	-	TGCGCCAGCAGCCAAGACAGCTCTGGAAACACCATATATTTT	CASSQDSSGNTIYF
TRBV23-1	TRBJ1-2	-	TRBD1	TGCGCCAGCAGTCTCGACGGGACAGCCCGAAACAACTATGGCTACACCTTC	CASSLDGTARNNYGYTF
TRBV10-3	TRBJ2-2	-	-	TGTGCCATCAGTGAGCCCAAGACACCCCGGCTGTTTTTT	CAISEPKTPRLFF
TRBV28	TRBJ2-4	-	-	TGTGCCAGCAGTGATAGACAGCAAGGCAAAAACATTCAGTACTTC	CASSDRQQGKNIQYF
TRBV1	TRBJ2-3	once	-	TGCACCAGCGGGCCCGACCGGGGATTTAGCACAGATACGCAGTATTTT	CTSGPDRGFSTDTQYF
TRBV5-5	TRBJ2-3	-	TRBD1	TGTGCCAGCAGCGCCCCAGGGGGTGGGGCCACAGATACGCAGTATTTT	CASSAPGGGATDTQYF
TRBV6-1	TRBJ2-6	-	-	TGTGCCGAGACGGAGGCTGGGGCCAACGTCCTGACTTTC	CAETEAGANVLTF
TRBV20-1	TRBJ1-2	-	TRBD1	TGCAGTGCTCCGACAGGGGAGTACTACACCTTC	CSAPTGEYYTF
TRBV6-1	TRBJ2-7	-	TRBD2	TGTGCCAGCAGTGGAGCGGGAGAGGCCTACGAGCAGTACTTC	CASSGAGEAYEQYF
TRBV5-1	TRBJ2-5	-	TRBD1	TGCGCCAGCAGCAACGGACAGGGGGGTGGGGAGACCCAGTACTTC	CASSNGQGGGETQYF
TRBV27	TRBJ1-5	once	-	TGTGCCAGCAGATATAATTGGCGGCACAATCAGCCCCAGCATTTT	CASRYNWRHNQPQHF
TRBV21-1	TRBJ2-7	-	-	TGTGCCAGCAGCAATAGCGGGAGAGGCCACGAGCAGTACTTC	CASSNSGRGHEQYF
TRBV30	TRBJ1-1	-	-	TGTGCCTGGAGCTCCGGGGAGAAGGCTGAAGCTTTCTTT	CAWSSGEKAEAFF
TRBV7-2	TRBJ2-5	once	-	TGTGCCAGCAGCTTACCCCCGGGAGAGACCCAGTACTTC	CASSLPPGETQYF
TRBV19	TRBJ1-2	-	TRBD1	TGTGCCAGTAGTATGGGAGGACAGGGGGCCTATGGCTACACCTTC	CASSMGGQGAYGYTF
TRBV6-6	TRBJ1-2	-	-	TGTGCCAGCAGAGCAGGGTATGGCTACACCTTC	CASRAGYGYTF
TRBV10-3	TRBJ2-3	-	TRBD2	TGTGCCCACAGCGTTCAAGCGGGAGGTGCAGATACGCAGTATTTT	CAHSVQAGGADTQYF
TRBV7-2	TRBJ2-7	-	TRBD2	TGTGCCAGCAGCTTCAAAGCGGGGGGGCCCTACGAGCAGTACTTC	CASSFKAGGPYEQYF
TRBV15	TRBJ2-1	-	TRBD2	TGTGCCACCAGCAGAGTTGATACCGGGGTAGCGGGTTCGTACAATGAGCAGTTCTTC	CATSRVDTGVAGSYNEQFF
TRBV12-5	TRBJ1-2	-	-	TGTGCTAGTGGTTCGGCCCGGGACTATGGCTACACCTTC	CASGSARDYGYTF
TRBV2	TRBJ1-3	-	-	TGTGCCAGCGAATCGTTCAGGGGCTCTGGAAACACCATATATTTT	CASESFRGSGNTIYF
TRBV10-3	TRBJ2-7	-	TRBD2	TGTGCCATCAGACTAGCGGGGACCTACGAGCAGTACTTC	CAIRLAGTYEQYF
TRBV7-8	TRBJ1-2	-	TRBD1	TGTGCCAGCAGCTTAGACAGGGGCTATGGCTACACCTTC	CASSLDRGYGYTF
TRBV20-1	TRBJ2-7	-	TRBD1	TGCAGTGCGAGGGACAGGTTCCAGTCGACCTTC	CSARDRFQSTF
TRBV20-1	TRBJ2-7	-	TRBD2	TGCAGTGCCGAAGGGACTAACGAGCAGTACTTC	CSAEGTNEQYF
TRBV5-5	TRBJ2-5	-	-	TGTGCCAGCAGCTCCCACACCGATCTCCGTGTAGAGACCCAGTACTTC	CASSSHTDLRVETQYF